This is a list of T cell receptor beta chains from one sample in a study of OX40 agonist ivuxolimab in advanced cancers. Generated by immunoSEQ multiplex PCR, the TCRdb table keeps only in-frame clones and is missing some. Here the sample spans roughly 34,000 clones, approximately 89% being singletons. The specimen comprised CD4+ or CD8+ T cells sorted from blood, sampled in a trial of the OX40 agonist ivuxolimab. These receptors were obtained from an adult with an advanced solid tumor such as melanoma, head and neck, liver or kidney cancer. Each CDR3 is given with its conserved first and last residue. D genes are given only for firm matches. Size is omitted from some rows. Given values are once, few, many or a class for expanded clones.

CDR3 protein,CDR3 DNA,V gene,D gene,J gene,clone size
CASSLESLGNEKLFF,TGTGCCAGCAGCTTAGAAAGTTTGGGGAATGAAAAACTGTTTTTT,TRBV7-9,-,TRBJ1-4,-
CASSPTGGLAEYNEQFF,TGTGCCAGCAGCCCGACAGGGGGGCTAGCGGAATACAATGAGCAGTTCTTC,TRBV28,TRBD1,TRBJ2-1,-
CASLIQGRHEQYF,TGTGCCAGCCTAATCCAGGGGCGGCACGAGCAGTACTTC,TRBV28,-,TRBJ2-7,-
CASSYSGADTQYF,TGTGCCAGCAGTTACTCTGGGGCAGATACGCAGTATTTT,TRBV6-5,-,TRBJ2-3,-
CATLGPISSYNEQFF,TGTGCCACCCTGGGGCCGATTAGCTCCTACAATGAGCAGTTCTTC,TRBV19,-,TRBJ2-1,-
CASSGQGSTDTQYF,TGTGCCAGCAGCGGACAGGGCAGCACAGATACGCAGTATTTT,TRBV6-1,TRBD1,TRBJ2-3,-
CASSVDSNSGNTIYF,TGTGCCAGCAGCGTAGACTCTAACTCTGGAAACACCATATATTTT,TRBV9,-,TRBJ1-3,few
CASSPPGRDGFEQYF,TGTGCCAGCTCACCACCTGGCAGGGATGGGTTCGAGCAGTACTTC,TRBV18,-,TRBJ2-7,-
CASSEQGHETQYF,TGCGCCAGCAGCGAGCAGGGTCACGAGACCCAGTACTTC,TRBV5-1,-,TRBJ2-5,-
CASSYWVGQPQHF,TGTGCCAGCAGTTATTGGGTGGGACAGCCCCAGCATTTT,TRBV6-5,-,TRBJ1-5,-
CSVRVAGELFF,TGCAGCGTAAGGGTCGCCGGGGAGCTGTTTTTT,TRBV29-1,-,TRBJ2-2,-
CAISSPESQETQYF,TGTGCCATCAGTTCCCCTGAGTCTCAAGAGACCCAGTACTTC,TRBV10-3,-,TRBJ2-5,-
CASSIGGFYGYTF,TGTGCCAGTAGTATCGGGGGATTCTATGGCTACACCTTC,TRBV19,-,TRBJ1-2,-
CASSRNPNTGELFF,TGTGCCAGCAGTAGGAACCCGAACACCGGGGAGCTGTTTTTT,TRBV2,-,TRBJ2-2,-
CASSEAGAGIISNQPQHF,TGTGCCAGCAGTGAAGCTGGAGCCGGGATAATCAGCAATCAGCCCCAGCATTTT,TRBV2,-,TRBJ1-5,-
CASKDSHNSGNTIYF,TGTGCCAGCAAAGACAGCCACAACTCTGGAAACACCATATATTTT,TRBV6-6,-,TRBJ1-3,-
CASSRDISYEQYF,TGTGCCAGCAGCAGGGACATCTCCTACGAGCAGTACTTC,TRBV5-4,-,TRBJ2-7,-
CASSLSRGTLNEQFF,TGTGCCAGCAGCTTAAGCCGGGGGACATTAAATGAGCAGTTCTTC,TRBV7-3,-,TRBJ2-1,once
CASSARQGSSYEQYF,TGTGCCAGCAGTGCCAGACAGGGGAGCTCCTACGAGCAGTACTTC,TRBV6-5,TRBD1,TRBJ2-7,-
CASSADRGSYTF,TGTGCCAGCAGCGCAGACAGGGGAAGCTACACCTTC,TRBV9,TRBD1,TRBJ1-2,-
CAWSVNYRSTDTQYF,TGTGCCTGGAGTGTTAACTACCGGAGCACAGATACGCAGTATTTT,TRBV30,-,TRBJ2-3,-
CASSRRGRETQYF,TGTGCCAGCAGCAGAAGGGGTAGGGAGACCCAGTACTTC,TRBV9,-,TRBJ2-5,-
CASSVQGPVEQYF,TGTGCCAGTAGCGTTCAGGGTCCGGTGGAGCAGTACTTC,TRBV19,-,TRBJ2-7,few
CASSQATDSSTDTQYF,TGTGCCAGCAGCCAAGCTACCGACAGTAGCACAGATACGCAGTATTTT,TRBV14,-,TRBJ2-3,once
CASRPLDRETQYF,TGTGCCAGCAGACCCCTAGACCGAGAGACCCAGTACTTC,TRBV27,-,TRBJ2-5,-
CAWSVGGPYGYTF,TGTGCCTGGAGTGTCGGTGGTCCTTATGGCTACACCTTC,TRBV30,-,TRBJ1-2,-
CASSGREEGQAITDTQYF,TGTGCCAGCAGCGGGAGGGAGGAGGGACAGGCGATAACAGATACGCAGTATTTT,TRBV9,TRBD1,TRBJ2-3,-
CASSLNPGVDQPQHF,TGCGCCAGCAGTCTCAACCCGGGGGTTGATCAGCCCCAGCATTTT,TRBV4-1,-,TRBJ1-5,-